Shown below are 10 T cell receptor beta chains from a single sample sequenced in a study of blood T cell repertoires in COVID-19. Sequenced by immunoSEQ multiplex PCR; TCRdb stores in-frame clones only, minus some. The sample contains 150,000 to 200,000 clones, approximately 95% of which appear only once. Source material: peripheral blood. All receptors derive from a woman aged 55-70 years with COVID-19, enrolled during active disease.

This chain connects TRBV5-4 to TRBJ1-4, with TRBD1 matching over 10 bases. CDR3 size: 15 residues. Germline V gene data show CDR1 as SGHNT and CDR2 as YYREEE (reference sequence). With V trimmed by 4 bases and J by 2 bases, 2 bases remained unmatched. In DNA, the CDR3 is TGTGCCAGCAGCCAGACAGGGGGCACTAATGAAAAACTGTTTTTT. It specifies CASSQTGGTNEKLFF. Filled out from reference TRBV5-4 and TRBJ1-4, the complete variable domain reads ETGVTQSPTHLIKTRGQQVTLRCSSQSGHNTVSWYQQALGQGPQFIFQYYREEENGRGNFPPRFSGLQFPNYSSELNVNALELDDSALYLCASSQTGGTNEKLFFGSGTQLSVL.

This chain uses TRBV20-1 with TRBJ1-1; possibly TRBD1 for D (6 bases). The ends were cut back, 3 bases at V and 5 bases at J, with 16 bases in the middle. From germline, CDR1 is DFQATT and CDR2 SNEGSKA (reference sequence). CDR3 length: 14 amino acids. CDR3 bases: TGCAGTGCTAGTAATAAGCGGGGGCGAACTGAAGCTTTCTTT. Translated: CSASNKRGRTEAFF.

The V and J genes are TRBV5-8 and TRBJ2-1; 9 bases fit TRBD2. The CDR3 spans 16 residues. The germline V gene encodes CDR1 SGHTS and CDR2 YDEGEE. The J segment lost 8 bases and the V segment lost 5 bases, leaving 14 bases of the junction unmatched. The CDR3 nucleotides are TGTGCCAGCAGGTCGCCGGGACTAGCAGGGATGGATGAGCAGTTCTTC. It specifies CASRSPGLAGMDEQFF.

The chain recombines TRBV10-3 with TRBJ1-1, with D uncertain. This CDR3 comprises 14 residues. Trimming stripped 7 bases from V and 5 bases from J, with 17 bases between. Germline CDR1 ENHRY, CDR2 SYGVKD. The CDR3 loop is CAITTEGKRTEAFF. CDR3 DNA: TGTGCCATCACCACAGAAGGGAAGCGGACTGAAGCTTTCTTT.

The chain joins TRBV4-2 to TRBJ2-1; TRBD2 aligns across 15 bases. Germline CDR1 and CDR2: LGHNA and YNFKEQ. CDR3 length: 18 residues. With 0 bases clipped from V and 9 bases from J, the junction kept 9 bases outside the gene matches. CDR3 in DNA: TGTGCCAGCAGCCAAGATAGGCCCGGACTAGCGGGGGGGGGTGAGCAGTTCTTC. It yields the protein CASSQDRPGLAGGGEQFF.

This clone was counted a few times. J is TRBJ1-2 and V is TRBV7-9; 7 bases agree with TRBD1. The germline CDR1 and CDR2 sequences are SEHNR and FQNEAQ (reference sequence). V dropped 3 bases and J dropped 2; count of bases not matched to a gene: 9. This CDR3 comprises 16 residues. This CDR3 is CASSLAGTVINYGYTF. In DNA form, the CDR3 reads TGTGCCAGCAGCTTGGCCGGGACAGTGATAAACTATGGCTACACCTTC.

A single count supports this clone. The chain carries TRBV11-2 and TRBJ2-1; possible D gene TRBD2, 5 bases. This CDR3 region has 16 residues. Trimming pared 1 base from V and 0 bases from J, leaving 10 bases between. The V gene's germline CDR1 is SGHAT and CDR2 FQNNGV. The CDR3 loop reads CASSLGRARSYNEQFF. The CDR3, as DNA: TGTGCCAGCAGCTTAGGGCGGGCTCGCTCCTACAATGAGCAGTTCTTC. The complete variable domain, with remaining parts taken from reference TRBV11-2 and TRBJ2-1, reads EAGVAQSPRYKIIEKRQSVAFWCNPISGHATLYWYQQILGQGPKLLIQFQNNGVVDDSQLPKDRFSAERLKGVDSTLKIQPAKLEDSAVYLCASSLGRARSYNEQFFGPGTRLTVL.

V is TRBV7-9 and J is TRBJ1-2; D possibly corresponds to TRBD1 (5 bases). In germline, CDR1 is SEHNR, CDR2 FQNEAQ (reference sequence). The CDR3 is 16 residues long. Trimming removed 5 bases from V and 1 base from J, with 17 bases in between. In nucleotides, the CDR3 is TGTGCCAGCAGCGGGGCGGCAGGGTCGATTAACTATGGCTACACCTTC. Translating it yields CASSGAAGSINYGYTF.

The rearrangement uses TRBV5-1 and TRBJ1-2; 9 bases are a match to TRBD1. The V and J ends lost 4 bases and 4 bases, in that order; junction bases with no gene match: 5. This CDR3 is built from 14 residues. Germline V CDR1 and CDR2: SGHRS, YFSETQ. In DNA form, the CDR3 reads TGCGCCAGCAGCACCACAGGGGGCGTCTATGGCTACACCTTC. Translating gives CASSTTGGVYGYTF.

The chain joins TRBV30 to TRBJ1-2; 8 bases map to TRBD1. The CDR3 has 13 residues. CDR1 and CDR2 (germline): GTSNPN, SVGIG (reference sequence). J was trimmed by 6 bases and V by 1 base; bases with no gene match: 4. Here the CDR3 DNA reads TGTGCCTGGAGTGCCGGACAGGGTCATGGCTACACCTTC. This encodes CAWSAGQGHGYTF.